There are a few counts of the clone carrying this TCR beta chain. The sample is drawn from a study of T cell repertoires in cytomegalovirus infection. MiXCR, run by TCRdb on the reads, gives a single entry per CDR3 protein. The sample gives fewer than 200,000 distinct CDR3 sequences, 13% to 15% of which show up once; over 25% is in the top ten. CDR1 LNHDA and CDR2 SQIVND come from the germline V gene (reference sequence). The CDR3 spans 11 residues. Trimming removed 4 bases at V and 4 bases at J, with 2 bases between. The clonotype comes from a human donor in good health (CMV status not recorded). Some clones in this sample may be carry-over from other donors' samples. The source material was PBMCs. The rearrangement joins TRBV19 to TRBJ1-5; D is uncertain. For the CDR3, the DNA is TGTGCCAGTAGTAATAATCAGCCCCAGCATTTT. As protein: CASSNNQPQHF.